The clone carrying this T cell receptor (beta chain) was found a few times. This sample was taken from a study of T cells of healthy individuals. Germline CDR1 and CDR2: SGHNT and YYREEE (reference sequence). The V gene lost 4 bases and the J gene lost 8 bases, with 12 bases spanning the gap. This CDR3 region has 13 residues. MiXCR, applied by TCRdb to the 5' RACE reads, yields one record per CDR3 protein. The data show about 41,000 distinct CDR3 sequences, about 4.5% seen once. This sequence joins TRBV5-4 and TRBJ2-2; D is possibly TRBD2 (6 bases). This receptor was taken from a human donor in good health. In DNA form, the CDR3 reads TGTGCCAGCAGCCAGCGCCGGGGGGGGGAGCTGTTTTTT. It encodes CASSQRRGGELFF.